Shown below are 29 T cell receptor beta chains from a single sample sequenced in a study of blood T cell repertoires in COVID-19. Produced via immunoSEQ multiplex PCR; TCRdb's table is partial and in-frame only. The sample includes about 300,000 clones, approximately 90% of them seen just once. Sequenced material: PBMCs or T cells enriched from blood (not recorded which). The source is a woman aged 25 to 39 who had recovered from COVID-19.

The chain uses TRBV6-5 and TRBJ1-6, with 9 bases that match TRBD1. The ends lost 6 bases at V and 9 bases at J; junction bases unmatched: 9. The length of the CDR3 is 15 residues. Germline V lookup: CDR1 MNHEY, CDR2 SVGAGI. The CDR3 loop reads CASRPGTGLTSPLHF. The CDR3 DNA reads TGTGCCAGCAGACCCGGGACAGGGCTTACTTCACCCCTCCACTTT.

This clone was found once. The V gene is TRBV6-5, the J gene TRBJ2-2; 7 nucleotides line up with TRBD2. Per germline, CDR1 MNHEY and CDR2 SVGAGI. The CDR3 is made up of 15 amino acids. V lost 4 bases and J lost 9; bases outside the gene matches: 11. CDR3: CASSLGLPPSRELFF. CDR3 bases: TGTGCCAGCAGTTTGGGACTACCTCCTTCTAGGGAGCTGTTTTTT.

V usage is TRBV2 and J usage is TRBJ2-1, with a weak D call TRBD2 (6 bases). CDR3 size: 15 residues. Germline V gene lookup returns CDR1 SNHLY and CDR2 FYNNEI. V lost 3 bases to trimming and J lost 4 bases, with 13 bases between them. CDR3 sequence (DNA): TGTGCCAGCAGTGATTCTGGCGGGACGTACAATGAGCAGTTCTTC. It codes for CASSDSGGTYNEQFF.

This clone came up once. The V gene is TRBV9, the J gene TRBJ2-1, with TRBD2 matching over 11 bases. The CDR3 runs to 14 residues. The junction had 2 bases not matched to a gene; V was cut back by 2 bases and J by 7 bases. Germline-derived CDR1 and CDR2 are SGDLS and YYNGEE. CDR3 residues: CASSVTSGNNEQFF. The CDR3 DNA is TGTGCCAGCAGCGTGACTAGCGGGAATAATGAGCAGTTCTTC.

This clone was seen only once. The chain is built from TRBV14 and TRBJ1-4; D may be TRBD1 (5 bases). This CDR3 has 13 amino acids. Deletions cut 3 bases from V and 14 bases from J, with 16 bases between. Germline V gene data show CDR1 as SGHDN and CDR2 as FVKESK. CDR3 DNA sequence: TGTGCCAGCAGCCAGGGTTTAGGCCGGGGGCTGTTTTTT. Translated: CASSQGLGRGLFF.

The rearrangement uses TRBV28 and TRBJ2-1; a weak D match, TRBD2 (5 bases). CDR3 length: 17 residues. CDR1 is MDHEN, CDR2 SYDVKM, per germline. The V gene lost 1 base and the J gene lost 0 bases, with 13 bases spanning the gap. The CDR3 region has the DNA TGTGCCAGCAGTTTATCAGGCCGGGGAAGCTCCTACAATGAGCAGTTCTTC. This codes for CASSLSGRGSSYNEQFF.

CDR3 sequence reads: CASSESGTSGTYEQYF. CDR3 in DNA: TGCGCCAGCAGTGAGTCGGGGACTAGCGGGACCTACGAGCAGTACTTC. J is TRBJ2-7 and V is TRBV10-1; the match to TRBD2 covers 13 bases. The junction had 1 base not matched to a gene; V was cut back by 0 bases and J by 2 bases. The CDR3 sequence is 16 residues long. The germline gives CDR1 WNHNN, CDR2 SYGVQD (reference sequence).

The CDR3 DNA is TGTGCCAGCAGCTTCGGTACAGGGAACACTTACGAGCAGTACTTC. Translating gives CASSFGTGNTYEQYF. V and J are TRBV11-2 and TRBJ2-7; possibly TRBD1 for D (6 bases). Germline CDR1 is SGHAT and CDR2 is FQNNGV. Trimming removed 3 bases at V and 4 bases at J, with 16 bases between. The CDR3 loop spans 15 amino acids. The full variable domain, with the rest looked up from reference TRBV11-2 and TRBJ2-7, is EAGVAQSPRYKIIEKRQSVAFWCNPISGHATLYWYQQILGQGPKLLIQFQNNGVVDDSQLPKDRFSAERLKGVDSTLKIQPAKLEDSAVYLCASSFGTGNTYEQYFGPGTRLTVT.

This chain uses TRBV10-1 with TRBJ2-7; D is possibly TRBD1 (5 bases). The CDR3 has 13 amino acids. V was trimmed by 3 bases and J by 2 bases, leaving 8 bases between them. From germline, CDR1 is WNHNN and CDR2 SYGVQD (reference sequence). The chain's CDR3 is CASSETGTYEQYF. The CDR3 DNA follows: TGCGCCAGCAGTGAAACAGGTACCTACGAGCAGTACTTC.

The J gene is TRBJ1-1, the V gene TRBV4-1; TRBD1 matches at 7 bases. J was trimmed by 1 base and V by 5 bases; bases with no gene match: 7. From germline, CDR1 is MGHRA and CDR2 YSYEKL. The CDR3 is 15 amino acids. CDR3 in DNA: TGCGCCAGCAGCTTTTTGCGACAGGGGAACACTGAAGCTTTCTTT. Encoded protein: CASSFLRQGNTEAFF.

The chain employs TRBV5-1 and TRBJ2-7; tentative D call: TRBD2 (6 bases). CDR1 is SGHRS and CDR2 is YFSETQ in the germline V gene. This CDR3 is 14 amino acids long. Trimming left V 3 bases short and J 3 bases short, with 13 bases between. CDR3 sequence: CASSSKGLNYEQYF. CDR3 sequence (DNA): TGCGCCAGCAGCTCGAAGGGACTTAACTACGAGCAGTACTTC.

This CDR3 is CASSAGLSNEQFF. The DNA for the CDR3 is TGCGCCAGCAGCGCGGGACTCTCCAATGAGCAGTTCTTC. The chain carries TRBV5-1 and TRBJ2-1; D perhaps matches TRBD2 (6 bases). The V gene lost 4 bases and the J gene lost 6 bases, with 11 bases spanning the gap. Looked up from germline, CDR1 is SGHRS and CDR2 is YFSETQ. There are 13 residues in the CDR3.

J is TRBJ1-2 and V is TRBV28, with TRBD1 matching over 11 bases. The V segment lost 8 bases and the J segment 8 bases; nucleotides outside the gene matches: 19. The germline gives CDR1 MDHEN, CDR2 SYDVKM. This CDR3 has 17 amino acids. The CDR3 nucleotides read TGTGCCAGCGCATCATCAGGACAGGGGGCTGGTCTGTGGGGCTACACCTTC. Translation: CASASSGQGAGLWGYTF.

The V call is TRBV13, the J call TRBJ2-3, with D possibly being TRBD2 (7 bases). CDR3 length equals 16 residues. Germline CDR1 is PRHDT and CDR2 is FYEKMQ (reference sequence). The V end lost 3 bases, the J end lost 8 bases, and 21 bases lay between the germline ends. This chain's CDR3 is CASSLEAGALIGTQYF. The CDR3 nucleotides read TGTGCCAGCAGCTTGGAGGCGGGGGCGCTTATCGGTACGCAGTATTTT.

The chain is built from TRBV12-3 or TRBV12-4 and TRBJ2-2; the D is unclear. This CDR3 is 11 amino acids long. Trimming took off 2 bases at V and 8 bases at J, with 3 bases between the two ends. The CDR3 nucleotides read TGTGCCAGCAGTTTAATAGGGGAGCTGTTTTTT. Encoded protein: CASSLIGELFF.

V gene TRBV19 combines with J gene TRBJ1-1; D is ambiguous. This CDR3 has 12 amino acids. The V and J ends lost 3 bases and 11 bases respectively, with 13 bases between them. Germline CDR1 LNHDA, CDR2 SQIVND (reference sequence). This CDR3 is CASSIRRGEAFF. CDR3 coding DNA: TGTGCCAGTAGTATTCGGCGGGGTGAGGCTTTCTTT.

The chain is built from TRBV7-8 and TRBJ2-5, with D possibly TRBD1 on 6 matching bases. Germline CDR1 is SGHVS and CDR2 is FQNEAQ. CDR3 length equals 15 residues. V was cut by 5 bases and J by 2 bases, with 15 bases left in between. This CDR3 reads CASSTGHHLQETQYF. The CDR3 nucleotides are TGTGCCAGCAGCACGGGACACCACCTTCAAGAGACCCAGTACTTC.

V gene TRBV19 combines with J gene TRBJ1-1; D ambiguous. The CDR3 extends over 13 amino acids. Germline CDR1 reads LNHDA; CDR2 reads SQIVND (reference sequence). The ends were cut back, 1 base at V and 2 bases at J, with 5 bases in the middle. The CDR3 DNA reads TGTGCCAGTAGTATAGCAGATAACACTGAAGCTTTCTTT. Encoded protein: CASSIADNTEAFF. Full variable domain (outside the CDR3, taken from reference TRBV19 and TRBJ1-1): DGGITQSPKYLFRKEGQNVTLSCEQNLNHDAMYWYRQDPGQGLRLIYYSQIVNDFQKGDIAEGYSVSREKKESFPLTVTSAQKNPTAFYLCASSIADNTEAFFGQGTRLTVV.

This rearrangement joins TRBV5-1 to TRBJ2-7; 9 nucleotides agree with TRBD1. V was pared by 4 bases and J by 3 bases, with 8 bases of the junction left unmatched. The germline CDR1 and CDR2 sequences are SGHRS and YFSETQ. CDR3 length equals 15 residues. The CDR3 reads CASSPDRGAGYEQYF. As DNA, the CDR3 is TGCGCCAGCAGCCCGGACAGGGGTGCGGGCTACGAGCAGTACTTC.

This chain connects TRBV28 to TRBJ1-4; D remains unclear. The CDR3 is 14 amino acids. Per the germline V gene, CDR1 is MDHEN and CDR2 is SYDVKM. The V and J ends lost 6 bases and 2 bases respectively, with 10 bases between them. In nucleotides, the CDR3 is TGTGCCAGCAGGGAAGGGAGTACTAATGAAAAACTGTTTTTT. The encoded protein is CASREGSTNEKLFF.

The chain is built from TRBV9 and TRBJ1-1, with TRBD1 identical over 8 bases. Germline V gene data show CDR1 as SGDLS and CDR2 as YYNGEE. V lost 8 bases and J lost 13; bases outside the gene matches: 13. The CDR3 consists of 12 residues. The CDR3 loop reads CARQGVFWLGFF. In DNA, the CDR3 is TGTGCCAGACAGGGGGTTTTTTGGTTAGGTTTCTTT. The entire variable domain, with the rest obtained from reference TRBV9 and TRBJ1-1, is as follows: DSGVTQTPKHLITATGQRVTLRCSPRSGDLSVYWYQQSLDQGLQFLIQYYNGEERAKGNILERFSAQQFPDLHSELNLSSLELGDSALYFCARQGVFWLGFFGQGTRLTVV.

This chain uses TRBV28 with TRBJ2-2; unclear D gene. With 2 bases removed from V and 1 base from J, the gap between germline ends came to 5 bases. There are 14 residues in the CDR3. Germline loops: CDR1 MDHEN, CDR2 SYDVKM. This CDR3 is CASSLAGNTGELFF. In DNA form, the CDR3 reads TGTGCCAGCAGTTTAGCCGGGAACACCGGGGAGCTGTTTTTT.

CDR3 protein: CASSYYTGSQDEQYF. The CDR3 DNA reads TGTGCCAGCAGCTATTACACAGGTTCCCAGGACGAGCAGTACTTC. The rearrangement joins TRBV7-2 to TRBJ2-7, with D possibly TRBD1 on 5 matching bases. Germline assignment: CDR1 SGHTA and CDR2 FQGNSA. This CDR3 comprises 15 residues. V lost 4 bases to trimming and J lost 5 bases, with 18 bases between them.

The chain joins TRBV19 to TRBJ2-3; D ambiguous. The CDR3 is made up of 13 amino acids. Deletions cut 5 bases from V and 6 bases from J, with 12 bases between. The germline V gene encodes CDR1 LNHDA and CDR2 SQIVND (reference sequence). CDR3 region: CASSLQQVDTQYF. For the CDR3, the DNA is TGTGCCAGTAGTCTTCAGCAGGTGGATACGCAGTATTTT.

Written as DNA, the CDR3 is TGTGCCATCAGTGAAAGGAACAGGGGGGTGGGAGAGACCCAGTACTTC. It yields the protein CAISERNRGVGETQYF. This rearrangement joins TRBV10-3 to TRBJ2-5; 8 bases are shared with TRBD1. V was clipped by 3 bases and J by 4 bases; unmatched bases: 10. The length of the CDR3 is 16 residues. The V gene's germline CDR1 is ENHRY and CDR2 SYGVKD.

V is TRBV19 and J is TRBJ1-5; D is possibly TRBD1 (5 bases). Germline CDR1 and CDR2: LNHDA and SQIVND (reference sequence). V dropped 8 bases and J dropped 6 bases, with 14 bases sitting between them. The CDR3 has 13 amino acids. Written as DNA, the CDR3 is TGTGCCAGTTCCGACAGTATAGTTCAGCCCCAGCATTTT. This codes for CASSDSIVQPQHF. Full variable domain (missing parts from reference TRBV19 and TRBJ1-5): DGGITQSPKYLFRKEGQNVTLSCEQNLNHDAMYWYRQDPGQGLRLIYYSQIVNDFQKGDIAEGYSVSREKKESFPLTVTSAQKNPTAFYLCASSDSIVQPQHFGDGTRLSIL.

The V gene is TRBV5-1, the J gene TRBJ2-7; TRBD1 matches at 12 bases. The CDR3 has 14 amino acids. The ends lost 3 bases at V and 5 bases at J; junction bases unmatched: 3. Germline CDR1 SGHRS, CDR2 YFSETQ. The CDR3 loop is CASSSGQGAHEQYF. The CDR3 DNA reads TGCGCCAGCAGCTCGGGACAGGGGGCACACGAGCAGTACTTC.

V and J are TRBV29-1 and TRBJ2-7; D unresolved. V was clipped by 2 bases and J by 2 bases, with 16 bases between them. The CDR3 is 15 residues long. Germline CDR1 SQVTM, CDR2 ANQGSEA. In DNA, the CDR3 is TGCAGCGTTGAACTTACAGATCACCCTACCTACGAGCAGTACTTC. As protein: CSVELTDHPTYEQYF.

This chain joins TRBV18 and TRBJ2-5; tentatively, D is TRBD2 (5 bases). V lost 3 bases to trimming and J lost 2 bases, with 10 bases between them. Per germline, CDR1 KGHSH and CDR2 LQKENI. This CDR3 has 14 amino acids. The CDR3 DNA is TGTGCCAGCTCACCCCCGGGGTCGCAAGAGACCCAGTACTTC. Amino acid sequence: CASSPPGSQETQYF.